Included here is one TCR beta chain sequence, with context. Its antigen is still unknown. 60 Vbeta and 13 Jbeta primers were used in PCR. The repertoire was sequenced with immunoSEQ multiplex PCR; TCRdb's copy has only in-frame clones and lacks some. Of about 110,000 clones in the sample, 70% to 80% were seen once. This sample was taken from a study of cytomegalovirus exposure and HLA in healthy donors. Study findings and constraints: HLA-A and HLA-B allele assignments for most subjects were reportedly predicted accurately using TCR beta sequences. Cytomegalovirus-associated status was assigned to some 160 TCR beta chains.

CDR3 length: 16 residues. The germline CDR1 and CDR2 sequences are ENHRY and SYGVKD. Trimming shortened V by 1 base and J by 0 bases, and 9 bases separated the two germline ends. Donors sampled were nominally healthy, though unrecorded immune exposures were likely. The origin of this receptor is a man between 25 and 39 years old in good health and CMV-seronegative. The sequencing sample was made of PBMCs. The chain is built from TRBV10-3 and TRBJ2-2; perhaps TRBD2 as D (6 bases). This CDR3 is CAISEFGGTNTGELFF. The CDR3, as DNA: TGTGCCATCAGTGAGTTCGGGGGAACGAACACCGGGGAGCTGTTTTTT.